The 19 T cell receptor beta chains below come from one sample, sequenced in a study of Ad26.COV2.S vaccination and SARS-CoV-2 variants. Specified treatment: roughly 20 received Ad26.COV2.S at low or high dose, single or two shots; several received placebo; per-sample allocation not given. Each sample was drawn 63 days after the first injection (of vaccine or placebo). Here immunoSEQ multiplex PCR was the method, and the copy in TCRdb shows in-frame clones only, minus some. The sample records roughly 320,000 clones, approximately 80% being singletons. The sequencing here drew on peripheral blood, taken in a trial of Ad26.COV2.S vaccine versus placebo. Source of these receptors: a person between 18 and 60 years old who received the Ad26.COV2.S COVID-19 vaccine or a placebo.

This chain connects TRBV15 to TRBJ2-3; 11 nucleotides agree with TRBD2. Germline V lookup: CDR1 LNHNV, CDR2 YYDKDF (reference sequence). After removal of 3 bases from V and 1 base from J, the junction contained 15 bases not matched to a gene. The CDR3 contains 20 residues. CDR3 bases: TGTGCCACCAGCAGGCCCCTGAGTAGCGGGGGGGCATTTGGCACAGATACGCAGTATTTT. Translated: CATSRPLSSGGAFGTDTQYF.

This clone was seen once. This chain uses TRBV7-3 with TRBJ2-1; D is possibly TRBD2 (7 bases). The CDR3 totals 13 residues. V was trimmed by 3 bases and J by 9 bases, leaving 12 bases between them. Germline lookup yields CDR1 SGHTA and CDR2 FQGTGA. The DNA for the CDR3 is TGTGCCAGCAGCTTCGGGGGGCCCGGTGAGCAGTTCTTC. The encoded protein is CASSFGGPGEQFF. Variable domain in full (rest from reference TRBV7-3 and TRBJ2-1): GAGVSQTPSNKVTEKGKYVELRCDPISGHTALYWYRQSLGQGPEFLIYFQGTGAADDSGLPNDRFFAVRPEGSVSTLKIQRTERGDSAVYLCASSFGGPGEQFFGPGTRLTVL.

The rearrangement links TRBV7-6 to TRBJ2-1; D gene unclear. This CDR3 region has 16 residues. CDR1 and CDR2 from the germline V gene are SGHVS and FNYEAQ. V lost 5 bases, J lost 5 bases, and 19 bases lay in between. The CDR3 region is CASSPGFTLSHNEQFF. CDR3 bases: TGTGCCAGCAGCCCAGGATTTACTCTCAGCCACAATGAGCAGTTCTTC.

The chain uses TRBV2 and TRBJ2-2; no clear D gene. The CDR3 has 15 residues. The germline V and J ends were trimmed by 3 bases and 2 bases, with 10 bases remaining between them. Germline values: CDR1 SNHLY, CDR2 FYNNEI. The CDR3: CASSDGLLNTGELFF. CDR3 coding DNA: TGTGCCAGCAGTGATGGGCTCCTAAACACCGGGGAGCTGTTTTTT.

The gene calls are TRBV7-8 and TRBJ1-4, with a tentative D call TRBD1 (6 bases). Germline lookup yields CDR1 SGHVS and CDR2 FQNEAQ. The CDR3 sequence is 19 residues long. V lost 1 base, J lost 4 bases, and 22 bases lay in between. The chain's CDR3 is CASSLVKEGGVGFNEKLFF. CDR3 DNA: TGTGCCAGCAGCTTAGTAAAGGAAGGGGGGGTAGGATTTAATGAAAAACTGTTTTTT.

The chain carries TRBV27 and TRBJ2-5, with D maybe TRBD2 (5 bases). Trimming cost V 5 bases and J 0 bases, with 10 bases left between them. Germline CDR1 reads MNHEY; CDR2 reads SMNVEV (reference sequence). The CDR3 runs to 14 residues. The CDR3 bases are TGTGCCAGCAGTATCACTAGTTACCAAGAGACCCAGTACTTC. It encodes CASSITSYQETQYF.

The chain employs TRBV7-9 and TRBJ2-5; D is perhaps TRBD1 or TRBD2 (6 bases each). This CDR3 region has 15 residues. The V and J ends lost 1 base and 2 bases respectively, with 11 bases between them. Germline V gives CDR1 SEHNR, CDR2 FQNEAQ (reference sequence). The CDR3 region has the DNA TGTGCCAGCAGCTTAGACGGAGGGGGGCAAGAGACCCAGTACTTC. Its translation is CASSLDGGGQETQYF.

The CDR3 coding sequence is TGTGCCAGCAGCGACCGACAGGGGGAATCACCCCTCCACTTT. Protein: CASSDRQGESPLHF. The J gene is TRBJ1-6, the V gene TRBV9; 9 bases are shared with TRBD1. The germline V gene has CDR1 SGDLS and CDR2 YYNGEE. Trimming removed 3 bases from V and 10 bases from J; junction bases left unmatched: 5. CDR3 size: 14 residues.

The chain combines TRBV2 with TRBJ2-3; no definite D call. The CDR3 extends over 12 amino acids. The germline V and J ends were trimmed by 1 base and 4 bases, with 3 bases remaining between them. Germline assignment: CDR1 SNHLY and CDR2 FYNNEI. The DNA of the CDR3 is TGTGCCAGCAGTGAAGAGGCAGATACGCAGTATTTT. Translation: CASSEEADTQYF.

V usage is TRBV3-1 (or the pseudogene TRBV3-2) and J usage is TRBJ2-5, with 11 bases fitting TRBD2. The V segment lost 10 bases and the J segment 3 bases; nucleotides outside the gene matches: 10. Per germline, CDR1 LGHDT and CDR2 YNNKEL (reference sequence). This CDR3 is 15 amino acids long. CDR3 sequence (DNA): TGTGCCACGAAACTAGCGGGGGTAACCGAAGAGACCCAGTACTTC. Translated: CATKLAGVTEETQYF.

The chain is built from TRBV15 and TRBJ2-5, with a tentative D call TRBD2 (6 bases). CDR1 and CDR2 (germline): LNHNV, YYDKDF (reference sequence). The CDR3 is 14 amino acids. The ends were cut back, 3 bases at V and 1 base at J, with 9 bases in the middle. Here the CDR3 reads CATSREGSQETQYF. The CDR3 DNA is TGTGCCACCAGCAGGGAGGGGTCCCAAGAGACCCAGTACTTC. The whole variable domain, remainder taken from reference TRBV15 and TRBJ2-5, is DAMVIQNPRYQVTQFGKPVTLSCSQTLNHNVMYWYQQKSSQAPKLLFHYYDKDFNNEADTPDNFQSRRPNTSFCFLDIRSPGLGDTAMYLCATSREGSQETQYFGPGTRLLVL.

This clone was found once. The chain recombines TRBV6-6 with TRBJ1-5; D unresolved. In germline, CDR1 is MNHNY, CDR2 SVGAGI (reference sequence). CDR3 length equals 13 residues. Trimming removed 7 bases at V and 0 bases at J, with 7 bases between. The CDR3: CASTYYSNQPQHF. The CDR3 DNA follows: TGTGCCAGCACTTATTATAGCAATCAGCCCCAGCATTTT.

The chain couples TRBV19 to TRBJ1-2, with D possibly TRBD1 on 5 matching bases. The CDR3 runs to 14 residues. Germline CDR1 reads LNHDA; CDR2 reads SQIVND (reference sequence). Deletions cut 0 bases from V and 4 bases from J, with 9 bases between. In nucleotides, the CDR3 is TGTGCCAGTAGTATAGATGCGGGACTCTATGGCTACACCTTC. As protein: CASSIDAGLYGYTF.

The rearrangement uses TRBV28 and TRBJ1-2, with a possible D match to TRBD1 (5 bases). This CDR3 has 15 residues. Germline CDR1 and CDR2: MDHEN and SYDVKM. V shed 4 bases and J shed 2 bases, with 14 bases lying between them. The CDR3 loop reads CASSWGRHQNYGYTF. The CDR3 DNA is TGTGCCAGCAGTTGGGGACGGCACCAAAACTATGGCTACACCTTC.

This sequence joins TRBV5-1 and TRBJ1-2; weak D call: TRBD1 (6 bases). Looked up from germline, CDR1 is SGHRS and CDR2 is YFSETQ. This CDR3 is 18 amino acids long. V lost 0 bases, J lost 2 bases, and 20 bases lay in between. CDR3 protein: CASSLGGGHPLKNYGYTF. The DNA for the CDR3 is TGCGCCAGCAGCTTGGGCGGGGGACATCCACTTAAGAACTATGGCTACACCTTC.

V usage is TRBV4-1 and J usage is TRBJ1-5; D is uncertain. CDR3 length equals 14 residues. Trimming removed 0 bases at V and 6 bases at J, with 9 bases between. From germline, CDR1 is MGHRA and CDR2 YSYEKL. The CDR3 coding sequence is TGCGCCAGCAGCCAAGAACCAGTCGGTCAGCCCCAGCATTTT. Protein product: CASSQEPVGQPQHF.

The CDR3 is CASSIEGDSTDTQYF. CDR3 DNA sequence: TGTGCCAGTAGTATAGAGGGGGACTCGACAGATACGCAGTATTTT. This chain joins TRBV19 and TRBJ2-3; D possibly corresponds to TRBD2 (6 bases). The ends were cut back, 0 bases at V and 3 bases at J, with 10 bases in the middle. Germline CDR1 LNHDA, CDR2 SQIVND (reference sequence). The length of the CDR3 is 15 residues.

The DNA of the CDR3 is TGTGCCAGCAGCTTGGTTGGTTTCAGGAAGGATGGCTACACCTTC. This codes for CASSLVGFRKDGYTF. The chain is built from TRBV5-6 and TRBJ1-2; D is ambiguous. The V and J ends lost 0 bases and 6 bases respectively, with 15 bases between them. There are 15 residues in the CDR3. Germline CDR1 is SGHDT and CDR2 is YYEEEE.

V gene TRBV19 combines with J gene TRBJ2-2; no firm D call. The ends were cut back, 1 base at V and 2 bases at J, with 5 bases in the middle. The CDR3 runs 14 residues. CDR1 LNHDA and CDR2 SQIVND come from the germline V gene (reference sequence). The CDR3, as DNA: TGTGCCAGTAGTATAGGTACCAACACCGGGGAGCTGTTTTTT. It encodes CASSIGTNTGELFF.